These 22 T cell receptor beta chains share one sample of origin, sequenced in a study of HIV-infected patients and healthy controls. Whole blood was used without fractionation, so all unsorted peripheral T cells were included. Alpha and beta constant-region primers primed reverse transcription of around 500 ng RNA. Alpha and beta chain libraries were made separately by chain-specific third strand synthesis with multiplexing indices. TCRdb processed the 5' RACE reads anew with MiXCR; each CDR3 protein has one entry. The sample holds some 10,000 distinct CDR3 sequences, roughly a tenth seen once. Sequencing used blood, obtained before antiretroviral therapy. Source of these receptors: an adult with HIV infection.

Concerning this clonotype: Being one base from a much bigger clone, this may be a read error. This chain uses TRBV5-1 with TRBJ2-7; a possible D gene is TRBD1 (5 bases). The CDR3 is made up of 16 amino acids. The V gene's germline CDR1 is SGHRS and CDR2 YFSETQ. Trimming left V 3 bases short and J 2 bases short, with 18 bases between. The DNA for the CDR3 is TGCGCCAGCAGCTCTTACCGGAACAGGCGTCCCTACGAGCAGTACTTC. Its protein is CASSSYRNRRPYEQYF.

The chain is built from TRBV19 and TRBJ2-7; 7 positions agree with TRBD1. V was pared by 5 bases and J by 7 bases, with 8 bases of the junction left unmatched. The CDR3 extends over 13 amino acids. The germline gives CDR1 LNHDA, CDR2 SQIVND (reference sequence). CDR3 DNA: TGTGCCAGTAGTGAGGGGGCGCGTCGAGAGCAGTACTTC. Translating it yields CASSEGARREQYF.

This clonotype came up many times. CDR3 nucleotides: TGCAGTGCTAGCGCTGCGGGAGGGTGGAACGAGCAGTACTTC. As protein: CSASAAGGWNEQYF. The gene calls are TRBV20-1 and TRBJ2-7; TRBD2 matches at 9 bases. CDR3 length equals 14 residues. The ends lost 3 bases at V and 5 bases at J; junction bases unmatched: 8. Germline assignment: CDR1 DFQATT and CDR2 SNEGSKA (reference sequence).

This clonotype was detected many times. The chain employs TRBV4-3 and TRBJ1-4; possibly TRBD1 for D (6 bases). Trimming removed 1 base from V and 7 bases from J, with 22 bases in between. CDR1 LGHNA and CDR2 YSLEER come from the germline V gene. The CDR3 has 18 residues. DNA for the CDR3: TGCGCCAGCAGCCAAGGCCTCTGGGGGGCGGTTGCATCTGAAAAACTGTTTTTT. Amino acid sequence: CASSQGLWGAVASEKLFF.

At least ten counts were recorded for this clonotype. The chain recombines TRBV2 with TRBJ2-1; D is ambiguous. Germline V gene data show CDR1 as SNHLY and CDR2 as FYNNEI. Trimming shortened V by 0 bases and J by 8 bases, and 8 bases separated the two germline ends. There are 13 residues in the CDR3. CDR3 nucleotide sequence: TGTGCCAGCAGTGAAGCTTATGGGTATGAGCAGTTCTTC. Translated: CASSEAYGYEQFF.

By its share, this clonotype is medium-sized (0.01 to 0.1%). The genes are TRBV27 and TRBJ2-4; D possibly matches TRBD1 or TRBD2 (5 bases each). From germline, CDR1 is MNHEY and CDR2 SMNVEV (reference sequence). V dropped 2 bases and J dropped 0 bases, with 5 bases sitting between them. The CDR3 loop spans 14 amino acids. CDR3 nucleotides: TGTGCCAGCAGTTTAGGGACAGCCAAAAACATTCAGTACTTC. It translates to CASSLGTAKNIQYF.

The chain carries TRBV29-1 and TRBJ2-1, with TRBD1 matching 8 bases. J gave up 7 bases and V 1 base, and 6 bases lay outside the gene matches. CDR1 is SQVTM, CDR2 ANQGSEA, per germline. This CDR3 region has 14 residues. CDR3 in amino acids: CSVEVRTGRNEQFF. CDR3 nucleotides: TGCAGCGTTGAAGTCCGGACAGGGAGAAATGAGCAGTTCTTC.

The chain links TRBV28 to TRBJ2-6; a possible D gene is TRBD1 (6 bases). The CDR3 is 15 amino acids. V lost 6 bases and J 2 bases, leaving 11 bases between the germline ends. Germline values: CDR1 MDHEN, CDR2 SYDVKM. The DNA of the CDR3 is TGTGCCAGCAGCCCACCAGGGGCTGGGGCCAACGTCCTGACTTTC. Its protein product is CASSPPGAGANVLTF.

The J gene is TRBJ2-1, the V gene TRBV5-4, with D possibly matching TRBD1 (5 bases). CDR1 is SGHNT and CDR2 is YYREEE in the germline V gene (reference sequence). The CDR3 contains 15 residues. The V end was cut by 0 bases, the J end by 0 bases, with 7 bases between. The CDR3 DNA is TGTGCCAGCAGCTTGGACAGGCGCTCCTACAATGAGCAGTTCTTC. This translates into CASSLDRRSYNEQFF.

This clonotype was seen more than once but under ten times. The CDR3 DNA follows: TGTGCCAGCTCACTCACCGGGACGTTAAGCTCTGGGGCCAACGTCCTGACTTTC. Protein sequence: CASSLTGTLSSGANVLTF. This rearrangement joins TRBV18 to TRBJ2-6; D possibly uses TRBD1 or TRBD2 (5 bases each). Germline-derived CDR1 and CDR2 are KGHSH and LQKENI. This CDR3 spans 18 amino acids. Trimming cost V 4 bases and J 0 bases, with 16 bases left between them. Together with reference TRBV18 and TRBJ2-6, the CDR3 gives the full variable domain: NAGVMQNPRHLVRRRGQEARLRCSPMKGHSHVYWYRQLPEEGLKFMVYLQKENIIDESGMPKERFSAEFPKEGPSILRIQQVVRGDSAAYFCASSLTGTLSSGANVLTFGAGSRLTVL.

Points on this clonotype: This may arise from a read error, as a much more abundant clone is one base away. V and J are TRBV3-1 and TRBJ1-5, with a tentative D call TRBD1 (5 bases). This CDR3 has 15 amino acids. The V gene's germline CDR1 is LGHDT and CDR2 YNNKEL (reference sequence). CDR3 coding DNA: TGTGCCAGCAGCCAAAGGGGTCATAGCAGTCAGCCCCAGCATTTT. Translation: CASSQRGHSSQPQHF.

This clonotype was recorded at least ten times. The genes are TRBV7-9 and TRBJ2-3; D perhaps matches TRBD1 (5 bases). CDR3 length equals 16 residues. V was pared by 0 bases and J by 4 bases, with 14 bases between. Germline CDR1 reads SEHNR; CDR2 reads FQNEAQ (reference sequence). The CDR3 DNA reads as TGTGCCAGCAGCTTAGCGCGGAAGGGGCAGGCAGATACGCAGTATTTT. It yields the protein CASSLARKGQADTQYF.

There are many counts of this clonotype. V gene TRBV7-2 combines with J gene TRBJ2-3, with TRBD2 matching over 13 bases. CDR1 is SGHTA, CDR2 FQGNSA, per germline. This CDR3 comprises 15 residues. V trimming: 4 bases; J trimming: 3 bases; junction bases outside the gene matches: 1. CDR3 DNA: TGTGCCAGCAGCTCACTAGCGGGGGGGACAGATACGCAGTATTTT. Translation: CASSSLAGGTDTQYF. Combining the CDR3 with reference TRBV7-2 and TRBJ2-3 gives the whole variable domain GAGVSQSPSNKVTEKGKDVELRCDPISGHTALYWYRQSLGQGLEFLIYFQGNSAPDKSGLPSDRFSAERTGGSVSTLTIQRTQQEDSAVYLCASSSLAGGTDTQYFGPGTRLTVL.

Ten or more counts support this clonotype. The chain couples TRBV7-9 to TRBJ2-7, with unresolved D. V gave up 0 bases and J gave up 0 bases, with 9 bases separating them. The CDR3 is 15 amino acids. Germline CDR1 SEHNR, CDR2 FQNEAQ (reference sequence). In DNA, the CDR3 is TGTGCCAGCAGCTTAGCGGGCATGAGCTCCTACGAGCAGTACTTC. Its protein product is CASSLAGMSSYEQYF.

This clonotype was seen ten or more times. The chain couples TRBV28 to TRBJ2-1; 9 bases are a match to TRBD2. The CDR3 contains 16 residues. Germline V CDR1 and CDR2: MDHEN, SYDVKM. V lost 2 bases to trimming and J lost 7 bases; unmatched junction nucleotides: 9. CDR3 DNA: TGTGCCAGCAGTTTAAGTGGGCGGGAGGGTCGGAATGAGCAGTTCTTC. Amino acids: CASSLSGREGRNEQFF.

By frequency in the sample, this clonotype is medium-sized. This chain joins TRBV7-6 and TRBJ2-3; 10 positions agree with TRBD1. The germline gives CDR1 SGHVS, CDR2 FNYEAQ. The CDR3 is 16 residues long. J lost 5 bases, V lost 5 bases, and 10 bases had no gene match. The CDR3 DNA sequence: TGTGCCAGCAGCGTCACCGGGACAGGGGTAGGAGATACGCAGTATTTT. It specifies CASSVTGTGVGDTQYF.

In its sample, this clonotype ranks as medium-sized (0.01 to 0.1%). This chain joins TRBV27 and TRBJ2-1, with D perhaps matching TRBD2 (5 bases). V lost 2 bases and J lost 7, with 15 bases in between. Germline assignment: CDR1 MNHEY and CDR2 SMNVEV (reference sequence). This CDR3 is built from 15 residues. The CDR3: CASSLPTGSRNEQFF. CDR3 coding DNA: TGTGCCAGCAGTTTACCCACGGGAAGTCGGAATGAGCAGTTCTTC.

The sample holds many counts of this clonotype. This rearrangement joins TRBV4-3 to TRBJ2-2; maybe TRBD2 (7 bases). The V and J ends lost 2 bases and 7 bases respectively, with 20 bases between them. In germline, CDR1 is LGHNA, CDR2 YSLEER. The CDR3 sequence is 17 residues long. This chain's CDR3 is CASSQPEGGALGGELFF. Here the CDR3 DNA reads TGCGCCAGCAGCCAACCTGAGGGGGGGGCGCTTGGCGGGGAGCTGTTTTTT.

This clonotype was found many times. The CDR3 here is CASSLAGHTDTQYF. CDR3 in DNA: TGTGCCAGCAGTTTAGCGGGACACACAGATACGCAGTATTTT. This chain links TRBV12-3 or TRBV12-4 with TRBJ2-3; D is perhaps TRBD1 (6 bases). CDR3 length: 14 residues. Trimming left V 0 bases short and J 2 bases short, with 6 bases between.

J is TRBJ2-7 and V is TRBV29-1; TRBD2 aligns across 9 bases. Germline CDR1 SQVTM, CDR2 ANQGSEA. The CDR3 has 13 amino acids. V was clipped by 1 base and J by 2 bases; unmatched bases: 0. The chain's CDR3 is CSVEGGRAYEQYF. CDR3 in DNA: TGCAGCGTTGAAGGCGGGAGGGCCTACGAGCAGTACTTC.

This clonotype was counted a few times. The CDR3 DNA follows: TGTGCCAGCAGTCTACCCTCGGCCCACGAGCAGTACTTC. This gives the protein CASSLPSAHEQYF. V and J are TRBV28 and TRBJ2-7; D is undetermined. In germline, CDR1 is MDHEN, CDR2 SYDVKM. Trimming shortened V by 5 bases and J by 5 bases, and 13 bases separated the two germline ends. This CDR3 is built from 13 residues.

This clonotype was seen a single time. The chain uses TRBV4-2 and TRBJ2-7; D tentatively reads TRBD1 or TRBD2 (5 bases each). Trimming left V 0 bases short and J 6 bases short, with 18 bases between. Germline-derived CDR1 and CDR2 are LGHNA and YNFKEQ. CDR3 length: 16 residues. CDR3 region: CASSQEVRGSLSEQYF. CDR3 DNA: TGTGCCAGCAGCCAAGAGGTGAGGGGCTCATTGTCCGAGCAGTACTTC.